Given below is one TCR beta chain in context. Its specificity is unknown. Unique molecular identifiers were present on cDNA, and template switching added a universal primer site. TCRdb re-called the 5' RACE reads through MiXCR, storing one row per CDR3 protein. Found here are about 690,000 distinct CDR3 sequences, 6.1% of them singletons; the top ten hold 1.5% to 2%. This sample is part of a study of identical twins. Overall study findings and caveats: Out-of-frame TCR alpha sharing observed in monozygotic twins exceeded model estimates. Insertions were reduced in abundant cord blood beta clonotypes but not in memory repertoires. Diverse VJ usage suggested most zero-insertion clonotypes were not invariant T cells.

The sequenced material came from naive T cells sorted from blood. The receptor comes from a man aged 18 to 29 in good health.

The CDR3 nucleotides read TGCAGTGCTCAGACAGGGGGCTCTGGAAACACCATATATTTT. Translation: CSAQTGGSGNTIYF. This chain joins TRBV20-1 and TRBJ1-3, with TRBD1 identical over 9 bases. Germline assignment: CDR1 DFQATT and CDR2 SNEGSKA (reference sequence). J gave up 0 bases and V 5 bases, and 2 bases lay outside the gene matches. This CDR3 region has 14 residues.